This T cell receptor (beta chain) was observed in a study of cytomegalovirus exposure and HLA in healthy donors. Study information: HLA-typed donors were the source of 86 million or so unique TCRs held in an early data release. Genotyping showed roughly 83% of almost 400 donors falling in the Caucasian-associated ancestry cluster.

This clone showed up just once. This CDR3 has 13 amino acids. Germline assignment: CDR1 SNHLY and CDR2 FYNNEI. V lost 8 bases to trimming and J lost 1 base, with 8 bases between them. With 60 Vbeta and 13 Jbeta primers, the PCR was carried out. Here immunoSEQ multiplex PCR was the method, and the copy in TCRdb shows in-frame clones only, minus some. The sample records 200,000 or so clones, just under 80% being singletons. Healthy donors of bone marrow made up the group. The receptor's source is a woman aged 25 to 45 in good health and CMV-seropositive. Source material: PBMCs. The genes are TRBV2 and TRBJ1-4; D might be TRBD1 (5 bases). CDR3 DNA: TGTGCCAGCTTGGGGGGAACTAATGAAAAACTGTTTTTT. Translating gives CASLGGTNEKLFF.